The clone carrying this TCR beta chain was found many times. Its antigen remains unidentified. TCRdb itself ran the RT-PCR reads through MiXCR, one entry per CDR3 protein. The data show 500,000 or so distinct CDR3 sequences, 15% to 20% seen once. The CDR3 totals 14 residues. V was clipped by 1 base and J by 5 bases, with 8 bases between them. The germline V gene has CDR1 LGHDT and CDR2 YNNKEL (reference sequence). This record belongs to a study of response to subunit inactivated influenza vaccine. Study-level points and caveats: With each seasonal influenza vaccination, the authors suggested, few new T cells are recruited.

The receptor's source is a man aged 45 to 75 who received an inactivated influenza vaccine. The chain carries TRBV3-1 and TRBJ2-2; no firm D call. The sequencing here drew on CD4+ T cells sorted from PBMCs, taken less than 30 months after vaccination. The CDR3 loop is CASSQARRTGELFF. The CDR3 nucleotides are TGTGCCAGCAGCCAAGCGAGACGGACCGGGGAGCTGTTTTTT.